The T cell receptor beta chain described here comes from a study of spatial heterogeneity in lung cancer. Study overall: Consistently, beta-chain sequences turned up in larger numbers than alpha-chain sequences did. A T cell module score from matched bulk RNA-seq correlated strongly with TCR transcript counts in tumor regions. Study findings and constraints: Tumor mutation count correlated with how many alpha and beta TCRs expanded intratumorally.

This clonotype was found many times. Its specificity is unknown. Mismatch with germline at one junction end may stem from a read error. The time point was: sample taken at primary tumor resection. No cell sorting; template was whole RNA from tumor, lung tissue or PBMC. Unique molecular identifiers tagged every individual TCR cDNA molecule. MiXCR was run by TCRdb on the 5' RACE reads, yielding one entry per CDR3 protein. Among about 11,000 distinct CDR3 sequences, over 10% were seen once, and the ten largest hold less than 15%. This clonotype originated in a female donor with early-stage non-small cell lung cancer. The sequencing here drew on lung tumor tissue, taken at surgery.

CDR3 sequence: CANSRDSGHEQFF. Here the CDR3 DNA reads TGTGCCAACAGCCGGGACTCTGGGCATGAGCAGTTCTTC. This chain links TRBV7-9 with TRBJ2-1; D is possibly TRBD2 (6 bases). Germline CDR1 is SEHNR and CDR2 is FQNEAQ (reference sequence). This CDR3 is 13 amino acids long. Looking up the rest from reference TRBV7-9 and TRBJ2-1 gives the full variable domain: DTGVSQNPRHKITKRGQNVTFRCDPISEHNRLYWYRQTLGQGPEFLTYFQNEAQLEKSRLLSDRFSAERPKGSFSTLEIQRTEQGDSAMYLCANSRDSGHEQFFGPGTRLTVL.